This T cell receptor (beta chain) derives from a study of blood T cell repertoires in COVID-19. About the research overall: PBMCs, B-cell-depleted T cells, or T cells provided the cDNA or gDNA that made up the material.

In the authors' methods: Reference gene primers were amplified, and this amplification served to estimate nucleated cell counts. Using immunoSEQ multiplex PCR, the repertoire was profiled, and TCRdb retains in-frame clones only, with some absent. Clone size and the V and J calls come from that table; the DNA yielded D and trimming. Altogether roughly 150,000 clones are present, approximately 82% being singletons, with the ten largest covering approximately 10%. Trimming cost V 0 bases and J 8 bases, with 13 bases left between them. The CDR3 spans 14 residues. Germline CDR1 and CDR2: SGHDN and FVKESK.

This receptor was taken from a woman of 80 years or more with active or convalescent COVID-19. The gene calls are TRBV14 and TRBJ1-2, with D hard to call. Source material: peripheral blood. The CDR3 loop is CASSQDWGGGGYTF. CDR3 DNA: TGTGCCAGCAGCCAAGATTGGGGAGGTGGGGGCTACACCTTC.